Listed below are T cell receptor beta chains from one sample, sequenced in a study of regulatory T cells in long-lasting Graves disease. Each CDR3 protein gets one entry after TCRdb re-called the multiplex PCR reads with MiXCR. This sample has under 500,000 distinct CDR3 sequences; 20% to 25% occur once, and the top ten carry 7.8%. The source material was peripheral blood mononuclear cells (PBMCs), sampled when the disease was refractory, from a patient treated with antithyroid drugs. The receptor source for this set is a female donor with Graves disease. Both conserved end residues are part of each CDR3. The D gene is left open where the match is weak. Clone size, where shown, is once, few, many, or a class for clones that have expanded.

TRBJ2-7,TRBD2,NA,TRBV7-9,CASSSSGGRTYEQYF,TGTGCCAGCAGCTCTAGCGGGGGGAGAACCTACGAGCAGTACTTC
TRBJ2-5,NA,many,TRBV7-2,CASSLDTVRSVWETQYF,TGTGCCAGCAGCCTAGACACAGTTCGCTCAGTCTGGGAGACCCAGTACTTC
TRBJ2-5,NA,few,TRBV10-3,CAISDREPGTQYF,TGTGCCATCAGTGATCGCGAGCCGGGAACCCAGTACTTC
TRBJ2-7,NA,NA,TRBV4-1,CASSQRQEVYEQYF,TGCGCCAGCAGCCAACGACAGGAAGTCTACGAGCAGTACTTC
TRBJ2-7,NA,many,TRBV2,CARGGETYEQYF,TGTGCCAGAGGGGGGGAGACCTACGAGCAGTACTTC
TRBJ2-5,NA,many,TRBV6-1,CASSDGIQETQYF,TGTGCCAGCAGTGACGGCATACAAGAGACCCAGTACTTC
TRBJ2-1,TRBD1,many,TRBV28,CASSDRVREQFF,TGTGCCAGCAGTGACAGGGTTAGGGAGCAGTTCTTC
TRBJ2-1,TRBD2,few,TRBV5-4,CASSLVREGHNNEQFF,TGTGCCAGCAGCTTGGTGCGGGAGGGCCATAACAATGAGCAGTTCTTC
TRBJ2-1,TRBD2,NA,TRBV24-1,CATSDSSGPIYNEQFF,TGTGCCACCAGTGATTCTAGCGGGCCAATTTACAATGAGCAGTTCTTC
TRBJ1-5,NA,many,TRBV3-1,CASSSGGFNQPQHF,TGTGCCAGCAGTTCCGGGGGGTTCAATCAGCCCCAGCATTTT
TRBJ2-7,TRBD2,few,TRBV28,CASSLSLAGGEQYF,TGTGCCAGCAGTTTAAGTCTAGCGGGAGGCGAGCAGTACTTC
TRBJ2-2,TRBD2,many,TRBV12-3/TRBV12-4,CASSPPGRERNGELFF,TGTGCCAGCAGTCCCCCAGGGCGGGAGAGAAACGGGGAGCTGTTTTTT
TRBJ1-1,NA,NA,TRBV6-2/TRBV6-3,CASSYKRIEAFF,TGTGCCAGCAGTTATAAACGAATTGAAGCTTTCTTT
TRBJ2-7,TRBD2,many,TRBV7-9,CASSPLAGGPGEQYF,TGTGCCAGCAGTCCTCTAGCGGGAGGGCCTGGCGAGCAGTACTTC
TRBJ2-7,NA,few,TRBV20-1,CSALRRSYEQYF,TGCAGTGCCCTAAGGAGGTCCTACGAGCAGTACTTC
TRBJ2-7,NA,few,TRBV19,CASSGTTYEQYF,TGTGCCAGTAGCGGGACCACCTACGAGCAGTACTTC
TRBJ2-5,NA,few,TRBV5-1,CASSQSPLGLSQETQYF,TGCGCCAGCAGCCAATCCCCCCTGGGACTGTCGCAAGAGACCCAGTACTTC
TRBJ2-7,TRBD2,few,TRBV12-3/TRBV12-4,CASASTSGFYEQYF,TGTGCCAGCGCCTCGACTAGCGGCTTCTACGAGCAGTACTTC
TRBJ2-2,NA,many,TRBV2,CASNEGTGELFF,TGTGCCAGCAACGAGGGGACCGGGGAGCTGTTTTTT
TRBJ1-1,NA,NA,TRBV4-2,CASSQGGTPNTEAFF,TGTGCCAGCAGCCAAGGAGGGACACCTAACACTGAAGCTTTCTTT
TRBJ2-7,NA,NA,TRBV20-1,CSARDPHTFYEQYF,TGCAGTGCTAGAGATCCCCATACTTTCTACGAGCAGTACTTC
TRBJ2-7,NA,NA,TRBV12-3/TRBV12-4,CASSSIQGIGHEQYF,TGTGCCAGCAGTTCGATACAGGGTATTGGCCACGAGCAGTACTTC
TRBJ2-5,NA,NA,TRBV29-1,CSVARVETQYF,TGCAGCGTTGCGAGGGTGGAGACCCAGTACTTC
TRBJ2-1,NA,NA,TRBV27,CASSLSSRGATSYNEQFF,TGTGCCAGCAGTTTATCATCGAGGGGCGCAACATCCTACAATGAGCAGTTCTTC
TRBJ2-1,NA,many,TRBV6-1,CASSDSLLSNEQFF,TGTGCCAGCAGTGATTCGCTTCTTTCGAATGAGCAGTTCTTC
TRBJ1-1,NA,few,TRBV4-3,CASSQDRGRAFF,TGCGCCAGCAGCCAAGATCGCGGGAGGGCTTTCTTT
TRBJ2-7,TRBD1,few,TRBV4-2,CASSQDFKGAYSYEQYF,TGTGCCAGCAGCCAAGATTTTAAGGGGGCATATTCCTACGAGCAGTACTTC
TRBJ1-6,NA,NA,TRBV19,CASSIVTANNSPLHF,TGTGCCAGTAGTATCGTCACCGCGAACAATTCACCCCTCCACTTT
TRBJ2-5,NA,NA,TRBV29-1,CSVKPFPGRPQETQYF,TGCAGCGTTAAGCCTTTCCCGGGACGGCCTCAAGAGACCCAGTACTTC
TRBJ1-5,NA,NA,TRBV7-2,CASSPWGGEVGNQPQHF,TGTGCCAGCAGCCCGTGGGGAGGGGAGGTTGGAAATCAGCCCCAGCATTTT
TRBJ2-7,TRBD2,NA,TRBV27,CASSKLAGGQEQYF,TGTGCCAGCAGTAAACTAGCGGGAGGGCAAGAGCAGTACTTC
TRBJ1-5,NA,NA,TRBV15,CATSRVSYQPQHF,TGTGCCACCAGCAGAGTATCGTATCAACCCCAGCATTTT
TRBJ2-7,NA,many,TRBV7-2,CASSLPGPGYEQYF,TGTGCCAGCAGCCTACCCGGGCCTGGCTACGAGCAGTACTTC
TRBJ2-3,NA,few,TRBV4-3,CASSQDTTDTQYF,TGCGCCAGCAGCCAAGATACCACAGATACGCAGTATTTT
TRBJ1-4,NA,many,TRBV6-1,CASSVRVGSEKLFF,TGTGCCAGCAGTGTCCGGGTTGGGTCGGAAAAACTGTTTTTT
TRBJ2-1,TRBD1,few,TRBV11-1,CASSPGTGGEQFF,TGTGCCAGCAGCCCAGGGACAGGGGGCGAGCAGTTCTTC
TRBJ2-5,NA,NA,TRBV6-5,CASSYSRIKETQYF,TGTGCCAGCAGTTATTCGCGGATAAAAGAGACCCAGTACTTC
TRBJ1-1,NA,many,TRBV2,CASSVSQTEAFF,TGTGCCAGCAGTGTTTCACAGACTGAAGCTTTCTTT
TRBJ2-2,NA,many,TRBV3-1,CASSQMGGELFF,TGTGCCAGCAGCCAAATGGGCGGGGAGCTGTTTTTT
TRBJ2-5,NA,many,TRBV25-1,CASSDLLLSGGHQETQYF,TGTGCCAGCAGTGATTTACTCTTGTCAGGCGGTCACCAAGAGACCCAGTACTTC
TRBJ2-2,NA,few,TRBV5-1,CASSLEGLNTGELFF,TGCGCCAGCAGCTTGGAGGGCCTAAACACCGGGGAGCTGTTTTTT
TRBJ2-7,NA,many,TRBV5-5,CASSPRQVSYEQYF,TGTGCCAGCAGCCCGAGACAGGTTTCCTACGAGCAGTACTTC
TRBJ2-5,NA,many,TRBV6-5,CASSYGRAETQYF,TGTGCCAGCAGTTACGGCAGGGCAGAGACCCAGTACTTC
TRBJ1-1,TRBD1,many,TRBV6-5,CASSWGQGTEAFF,TGTGCCAGCAGTTGGGGACAGGGCACTGAAGCTTTCTTT
TRBJ1-5,TRBD1,many,TRBV28,CASRQGADQPQHF,TGTGCCAGCCGACAGGGGGCGGATCAGCCCCAGCATTTT
TRBJ2-5,TRBD2,few,TRBV5-1,CASSPEGGASTSQYF,TGCGCCAGCAGCCCGGAGGGAGGGGCCAGTACGTCCCAGTACTTC
TRBJ1-1,NA,NA,TRBV5-1,CASSFSLSAVEAFF,TGCGCCAGCAGCTTCAGTCTATCGGCGGTTGAAGCTTTCTTT
TRBJ1-4,TRBD1,many,TRBV30,CAWSMGQGAKKLFF,TGTGCCTGGAGTATGGGGCAGGGGGCAAAAAAACTGTTTTTT
TRBJ2-5,NA,few,TRBV10-2,CASVQGAKETQYF,TGCGCCAGTGTACAAGGGGCTAAAGAGACCCAGTACTTC
TRBJ2-5,TRBD2,many,TRBV12-3/TRBV12-4,CASSHKTSGQQETQYF,TGTGCCAGCAGCCACAAGACTAGCGGACAACAAGAGACCCAGTACTTC
TRBJ1-2,NA,many,TRBV7-9,CASSSPPHWGYTF,TGTGCCAGCAGCTCTCCCCCCCATTGGGGCTACACCTTC
TRBJ1-1,NA,NA,TRBV24-1,CATRGDIGRTEAFF,TGTGCCACCAGGGGGGATATTGGGAGGACTGAAGCTTTCTTT
TRBJ2-2,NA,NA,TRBV5-1,CASSQTTTGELFF,TGCGCCAGCAGCCAGACAACAACCGGGGAGCTGTTTTTT
TRBJ1-5,TRBD1,few,TRBV10-3,CAPQHTGGWPHNQPQHF,TGTGCCCCACAGCATACAGGGGGTTGGCCCCACAATCAGCCCCAGCATTTT
TRBJ1-2,TRBD1,many,TRBV19,CASSIDRDFYGYTF,TGTGCCAGTAGTATCGACAGGGACTTCTATGGCTACACCTTC